Listed below are T cell receptor beta chains from one sample, sequenced in a study of T cells expressing NK-cell markers. Reprocessing the 5' RACE reads, TCRdb reports a single entry for every CDR3 protein and omits DNA. This sample lists 550,000 to 600,000 distinct CDR3 sequences; its ten largest clones have roughly 3.6%. The source material was blood T cells: a sorted CD56 or NKG2C T cell subset, CD4+ or CD8+ T cells, or bulk PBMC T cells (not recorded which). The receptor source for this set is a man aged 18 to 35 in good health. Each CDR3 is given with its conserved first and last residue.

V: TRBV20-1; J: TRBJ2-4; CDR3: CSARDPGQGNIQYF
V: TRBV7-8; J: TRBJ2-2; CDR3: CASSRDRSGELFF
V: TRBV20-1; J: TRBJ2-1; CDR3: CSARGTREQFF
V: TRBV11-3; J: TRBJ2-2; CDR3: CASTLGINTGELFF
V: TRBV20-1; J: TRBJ2-2; CDR3: CSARAPQGRGELFF
V: TRBV4-3; J: TRBJ2-7; CDR3: CASSQDDWRETHEQYF
V: TRBV11-2; J: TRBJ2-1; CDR3: CASSLVNRVYNEQFF
V: TRBV4-2; J: TRBJ2-1; CDR3: CASSQDAGGPTNEQFF
V: TRBV29-1; J: TRBJ2-3; CDR3: CSVTLTSRADTQYF
V: TRBV15; J: TRBJ2-1; CDR3: CATSLGTREQFF
V: TRBV6-2/TRBV6-3; J: TRBJ2-7; CDR3: CASSYGRGTGYEQYF
V: TRBV4-3; J: TRBJ1-4; CDR3: CASSRTRYEKLFF
V: TRBV27; J: TRBJ2-3; CDR3: CASSIRRIAGLTDTQYF
V: TRBV6-6; J: TRBJ2-7; CDR3: CASARGEEQYF
V: TRBV28; J: TRBJ2-5; CDR3: CASLPSSVGETQYF
V: TRBV21-1; J: TRBJ2-3; CDR3: CASSKKAGGQCTDTQYF
V: TRBV11-3; J: TRBJ2-1; CDR3: CASSFENEQFF
V: TRBV12-3/TRBV12-4; J: TRBJ2-5; CDR3: CASSLRWAVAQETQYF
V: TRBV24-1; J: TRBJ2-1; CDR3: CATSGVPGEQFF
V: TRBV7-2; J: TRBJ2-1; CDR3: CASSSSSHEQFF
V: TRBV27; J: TRBJ2-6; CDR3: CASSPRQLLSLGANVLTF
V: TRBV11-3; J: TRBJ2-3; CDR3: CASSSSGRTQYF
V: TRBV9; J: TRBJ1-1; CDR3: CASSDTGRGNTEAFF
V: TRBV29-1; J: TRBJ2-7; CDR3: CSGRLAGEYEQYF
V: TRBV6-5; J: TRBJ2-1; CDR3: CASSYSGAANVYNEQFF
V: TRBV7-2; J: TRBJ1-4; CDR3: CASSGRTGLNEKLFF
V: TRBV3-1; J: TRBJ2-1; CDR3: CASSQVGRVGNEQFF
V: TRBV15; J: TRBJ2-5; CDR3: CATSRDSHLSGETQYF
V: TRBV5-1; J: TRBJ2-3; CDR3: CASSPSPGRGTDTQYF
V: TRBV10-3; J: TRBJ2-3; CDR3: CAIQARREGRTDTQYF
V: TRBV29-1; J: TRBJ2-6; CDR3: CSAKSRDRHSGANVLTF
V: TRBV5-1; J: TRBJ2-7; CDR3: CASRPETASYEQYF
V: TRBV15; J: TRBJ2-3; CDR3: CATGRQPGTQYF
V: TRBV4-2; J: TRBJ2-5; CDR3: CASSRSEGHEETQYF
V: TRBV9; J: TRBJ2-1; CDR3: CASSVGLAYANEQFF
V: TRBV2; J: TRBJ1-2; CDR3: CASSGTGVSGYTF
V: TRBV10-2; J: TRBJ2-4; CDR3: CASRRELDFWNIQYF
V: TRBV4-1; J: TRBJ2-1; CDR3: CASSQEGVNEQFF